A selection of T cell receptor beta chains follows, all from one sample in a study of T cell repertoires in cytomegalovirus infection. Each CDR3 protein is one row after TCRdb ran MiXCR on the reads. The sample lists approximately 200,000 distinct CDR3 sequences; under 25% were seen once. Sequenced: CD8+ T cells from PBMCs. These TCRs come from a human donor in good health (CMV status not recorded). Some clones in this sample may be carry-over from other donors' samples. Each CDR3 is given with its conserved first and last residue. The D gene is left open where the match is weak. Clone size is not always given. Where it is, it says once, few, many or a class for expanded clones.

abundance: many; v_gene: TRBV10-3; j_gene: TRBJ2-7; d_gene: TRBD2; CDR3nt: TGTGCCATCAGGGGGACTAGCGGGGGGACCTACGAGCAGTACTTC; CDR3aa: CAIRGTSGGTYEQYF
abundance: few; v_gene: TRBV14; j_gene: TRBJ1-4; d_gene: .; CDR3nt: TGTGCCAGCAGCCAAGAGGGCCGGAATGAAAAACTGTTTTTT; CDR3aa: CASSQEGRNEKLFF
abundance: few; v_gene: TRBV28; j_gene: TRBJ1-3; d_gene: .; CDR3nt: TGTGCCAGTTCCGCAGAAGGAAACACCATATATTTT; CDR3aa: CASSAEGNTIYF
abundance: .; v_gene: TRBV28; j_gene: TRBJ2-7; d_gene: TRBD1; CDR3nt: TGTGCCAGCAGTTTAGATCAAGCGACAGGGATTTCCTACGAGCAGTACTTC; CDR3aa: CASSLDQATGISYEQYF
abundance: .; v_gene: TRBV2; j_gene: TRBJ2-5; d_gene: .; CDR3nt: TGTGCCAGCAGGACGGGACTTCAAGAGACCCAGTACTTC; CDR3aa: CASRTGLQETQYF
abundance: few; v_gene: TRBV20-1; j_gene: TRBJ1-1; d_gene: .; CDR3nt: TGCAGTGCTAGAGCCCTGAGGGGGAACACTGAAGCTTTCTTT; CDR3aa: CSARALRGNTEAFF
abundance: few; v_gene: TRBV10-3; j_gene: TRBJ2-3; d_gene: .; CDR3nt: TGTGCCATCAGTGAGTCGATTGGTCAGGGAAGCACAGATACGCAGTATTTT; CDR3aa: CAISESIGQGSTDTQYF
abundance: .; v_gene: TRBV27; j_gene: TRBJ2-1; d_gene: TRBD1; CDR3nt: TGTGCCAGCAGTTTATCTTGGGACAGGGGGATGTTCTTC; CDR3aa: CASSLSWDRGMFF
abundance: few; v_gene: TRBV5-4; j_gene: TRBJ1-5; d_gene: .; CDR3nt: TGTGCCAGCAGCCCGGGACCTAATCAGCCCCAGCATTTT; CDR3aa: CASSPGPNQPQHF
abundance: .; v_gene: TRBV19; j_gene: TRBJ2-1; d_gene: .; CDR3nt: TGTGCCAGTAGTATAGGAACCTCCTACAATGAGCAGTTCTTC; CDR3aa: CASSIGTSYNEQFF
abundance: .; v_gene: TRBV19; j_gene: TRBJ1-1; d_gene: .; CDR3nt: TGTGCCAGTAGTAAATGGCCGGGCCCAATGGACACTGAAGCTTTCTTT; CDR3aa: CASSKWPGPMDTEAFF
abundance: .; v_gene: TRBV20-1; j_gene: TRBJ2-3; d_gene: TRBD2; CDR3nt: TGCAGTGCTTTACCGGGACTAGCGGGAAACACAGATACGCAGTATTTT; CDR3aa: CSALPGLAGNTDTQYF
abundance: once; v_gene: TRBV25-1; j_gene: TRBJ2-3; d_gene: .; CDR3nt: TGTGCCAGCAGTGAAAGACGGGCTAGCACAGATACGCAGTATTTT; CDR3aa: CASSERRASTDTQYF
abundance: .; v_gene: TRBV15; j_gene: TRBJ1-1; d_gene: TRBD1; CDR3nt: TGTGCCACCAGCAGAGGTACAGGGGTAAAAACTGAAGCTTTCTTT; CDR3aa: CATSRGTGVKTEAFF
abundance: .; v_gene: TRBV7-2; j_gene: TRBJ2-1; d_gene: TRBD2; CDR3nt: TGTGCCAGCAGCTCCTCCCGCAGAGCGGGGGGCTATGAGCAGTTCTTC; CDR3aa: CASSSSRRAGGYEQFF
abundance: .; v_gene: TRBV2; j_gene: TRBJ2-1; d_gene: .; CDR3nt: TGTGCCAGCAGTGACCTCTCCGGTTCGAGCTCCTACAATGAGCAGTTCTTC; CDR3aa: CASSDLSGSSSYNEQFF
abundance: few; v_gene: TRBV15; j_gene: TRBJ1-2; d_gene: .; CDR3nt: TGTGCCACCAGCAGAGATTTTGAACAGCGTGTCTATGGCTACACCTTC; CDR3aa: CATSRDFEQRVYGYTF
abundance: many; v_gene: TRBV7-2; j_gene: TRBJ2-7; d_gene: TRBD1; CDR3nt: TGTGCCAGCAGCGTGACAGGGGGGACCCTCGAGCAGTACTTC; CDR3aa: CASSVTGGTLEQYF
abundance: few; v_gene: TRBV12-3/TRBV12-4; j_gene: TRBJ1-2; d_gene: .; CDR3nt: TGTGCCAGCAGCCCGATGGGGGCCGGCTATGGCTACACCTTC; CDR3aa: CASSPMGAGYGYTF
abundance: few; v_gene: TRBV6-2/TRBV6-3; j_gene: TRBJ2-1; d_gene: .; CDR3nt: TGTGCCAGCAGCTACCGGGGACCTTGGGAGCAGTTCTTC; CDR3aa: CASSYRGPWEQFF
abundance: few; v_gene: TRBV2; j_gene: TRBJ1-5; d_gene: .; CDR3nt: TGTGCCAGCAGTGTTAGGGTCAATCAGCCCCAGCATTTT; CDR3aa: CASSVRVNQPQHF
abundance: .; v_gene: TRBV7-3; j_gene: TRBJ2-3; d_gene: .; CDR3nt: TGTGCCAGCAGCTTACGGGACTCAGTCACAGATACGCAGTATTTT; CDR3aa: CASSLRDSVTDTQYF
abundance: .; v_gene: TRBV12-3/TRBV12-4; j_gene: TRBJ2-1; d_gene: .; CDR3nt: TGTGCCAGCAGTTCCCTTCGCTACAATGAGCAGTTCTTC; CDR3aa: CASSSLRYNEQFF
abundance: .; v_gene: TRBV11-2; j_gene: TRBJ2-7; d_gene: .; CDR3nt: TGTGCCAGCAGCTCCTGGTCCTACGAGCAGTACTTC; CDR3aa: CASSSWSYEQYF
abundance: many; v_gene: TRBV14; j_gene: TRBJ2-1; d_gene: TRBD2; CDR3nt: TGTGCCAGCAGCCAAGAAATCCCACTAGCGGGGATGCACAATGAGCAGTTCTTC; CDR3aa: CASSQEIPLAGMHNEQFF
abundance: .; v_gene: TRBV19; j_gene: TRBJ2-2; d_gene: .; CDR3nt: TGTGCCAGTAGTATGTGGCAGAGGAACACCGGGGAGCTGTTTTTT; CDR3aa: CASSMWQRNTGELFF
abundance: few; v_gene: TRBV28; j_gene: TRBJ1-2; d_gene: .; CDR3nt: TGTGCCAGCAGTTTATCTTCGACGGCGTATGGCTACACCTTC; CDR3aa: CASSLSSTAYGYTF
abundance: few; v_gene: TRBV29-1; j_gene: TRBJ1-5; d_gene: .; CDR3nt: TGCAGCGTCGGGGACATTTATAGCAATCAGCCCCAGCATTTT; CDR3aa: CSVGDIYSNQPQHF
abundance: .; v_gene: TRBV7-6; j_gene: TRBJ2-7; d_gene: TRBD2; CDR3nt: TGTGCCAGCAGCTTAGTGGTCGCGGACAAGGGAGGGGACTACGAGCAGTACTTC; CDR3aa: CASSLVVADKGGDYEQYF
abundance: .; v_gene: TRBV6-5; j_gene: TRBJ2-2; d_gene: TRBD1; CDR3nt: TGTGCCAGCAGCCCGGGACAGCCGAACACCGGGGAGCTGTTTTTT; CDR3aa: CASSPGQPNTGELFF
abundance: few; v_gene: TRBV27; j_gene: TRBJ2-3; d_gene: TRBD1; CDR3nt: TGTGCCAGCAGTTTCCGGACAGGGTTAATTGGAGATACGCAGTATTTT; CDR3aa: CASSFRTGLIGDTQYF
abundance: .; v_gene: TRBV7-9; j_gene: TRBJ1-5; d_gene: .; CDR3nt: TGTGCCAGCACGTTTGGGGTCCAGCCCCAGCATTTT; CDR3aa: CASTFGVQPQHF
abundance: .; v_gene: TRBV3-1; j_gene: TRBJ2-1; d_gene: TRBD1; CDR3nt: TGTGCCAGCAGTGGACAGGAGGTCAATGAGCAGTTCTTC; CDR3aa: CASSGQEVNEQFF
abundance: many; v_gene: TRBV7-2; j_gene: TRBJ2-7; d_gene: TRBD1; CDR3nt: TGTGCCAGCAGCGCGCGCCGCCAGGGGGCGTACGAGCAGTACTTC; CDR3aa: CASSARRQGAYEQYF
abundance: few; v_gene: TRBV28; j_gene: TRBJ2-7; d_gene: .; CDR3nt: TGTGCCAGCAGTTTATTGGTCCAGGTCGGTTACGAGCAGTACTTC; CDR3aa: CASSLLVQVGYEQYF
abundance: .; v_gene: TRBV3-1; j_gene: TRBJ1-2; d_gene: TRBD1; CDR3nt: TGTGCCAGCAGCCAAGATACAACCGGGACAGCTTCTAACTATGGCTACACCTTC; CDR3aa: CASSQDTTGTASNYGYTF
abundance: .; v_gene: TRBV7-4; j_gene: TRBJ2-7; d_gene: TRBD1; CDR3nt: TGTGCCAGCAGCCCTCCGGACAGGGTGTCCTACGAGCAGTACTTC; CDR3aa: CASSPPDRVSYEQYF
abundance: many; v_gene: TRBV7-6; j_gene: TRBJ1-4; d_gene: TRBD1; CDR3nt: TGTGCCAGCAGCCCCTATCTGGGACAGAATGAAAAACTGTTTTTT; CDR3aa: CASSPYLGQNEKLFF
abundance: many; v_gene: TRBV7-2; j_gene: TRBJ1-2; d_gene: .; CDR3nt: TGTGCCAGCAGTGAGTTATGGGAGTCTGGCTACACCTTC; CDR3aa: CASSELWESGYTF
abundance: many; v_gene: TRBV10-3; j_gene: TRBJ2-2; d_gene: TRBD2; CDR3nt: TGTGCCACCGACCCCAGGCAGATAGCGGGGGGGCCGTACACCGGGGAGCTGTTTTTT; CDR3aa: CATDPRQIAGGPYTGELFF
abundance: .; v_gene: TRBV7-9; j_gene: TRBJ2-5; d_gene: TRBD1; CDR3nt: TGTGCCAGCAGCCAAGGACAGGGGATATTTCGAGAGACCCAGTACTTC; CDR3aa: CASSQGQGIFRETQYF
abundance: .; v_gene: TRBV27; j_gene: TRBJ1-1; d_gene: .; CDR3nt: TGTGCCAGCAGTAAGGCAGGCATGAACACTGAAGCTTTCTTT; CDR3aa: CASSKAGMNTEAFF
abundance: .; v_gene: TRBV25-1; j_gene: TRBJ2-4; d_gene: .; CDR3nt: TGTGCCAGCAGTGAATTCCACACTCAAAACATTCAGTACTTC; CDR3aa: CASSEFHTQNIQYF
abundance: many; v_gene: TRBV24-1; j_gene: TRBJ2-7; d_gene: TRBD1; CDR3nt: TGTGCCACCAGTGAAAACCGGGACAGGTTCAGCTCCTACGAGCAGTACTTC; CDR3aa: CATSENRDRFSSYEQYF
abundance: .; v_gene: TRBV29-1; j_gene: TRBJ2-5; d_gene: .; CDR3nt: TGCAGCGTTGAAGGGACCCAAGAGACCCAGTACTTC; CDR3aa: CSVEGTQETQYF